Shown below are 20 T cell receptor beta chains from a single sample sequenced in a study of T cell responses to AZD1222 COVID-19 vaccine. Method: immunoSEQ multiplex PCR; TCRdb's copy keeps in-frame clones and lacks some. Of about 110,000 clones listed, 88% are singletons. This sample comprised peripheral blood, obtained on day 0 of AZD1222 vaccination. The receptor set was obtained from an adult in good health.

The CDR3 sequence is CASSRAWEGNTIYF. The CDR3 nucleotides read TGTGCCAGCAGCCGGGCTTGGGAAGGAAACACCATATATTTT. V gene TRBV11-1 combines with J gene TRBJ1-3; D remains ambiguous. Germline CDR1 and CDR2: SGHAT and FQDESV (reference sequence). Between the trimmed V and J ends, which lost 5 bases and 4 bases, there was a span of 12 bases. The CDR3 spans 14 residues.

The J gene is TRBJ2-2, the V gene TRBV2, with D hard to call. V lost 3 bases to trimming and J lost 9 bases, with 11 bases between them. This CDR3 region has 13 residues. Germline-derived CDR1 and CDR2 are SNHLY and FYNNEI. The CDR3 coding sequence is TGTGCCAGCAGTGACACGGGCAATAGGGAGCTGTTTTTT. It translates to CASSDTGNRELFF.

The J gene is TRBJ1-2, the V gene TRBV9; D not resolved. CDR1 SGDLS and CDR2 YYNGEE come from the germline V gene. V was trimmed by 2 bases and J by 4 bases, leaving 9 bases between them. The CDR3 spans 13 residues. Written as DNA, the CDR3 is TGTGCCAGCAGCGTGCAGGATGTCTATGGCTACACCTTC. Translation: CASSVQDVYGYTF.

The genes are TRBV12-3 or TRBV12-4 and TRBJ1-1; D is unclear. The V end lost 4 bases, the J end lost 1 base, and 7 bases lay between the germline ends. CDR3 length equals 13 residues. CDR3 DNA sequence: TGTGCCAGCAGTTCCCGCCAGAACACTGAAGCTTTCTTT. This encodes CASSSRQNTEAFF.

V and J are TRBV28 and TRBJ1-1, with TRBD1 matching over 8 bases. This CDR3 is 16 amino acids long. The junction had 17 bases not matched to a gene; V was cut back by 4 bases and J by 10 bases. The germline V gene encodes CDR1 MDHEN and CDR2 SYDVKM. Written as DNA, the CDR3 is TGTGCCAGCAGTTCCCCGCTACCGACAGGGGATGGAACAGCTTTCTTT. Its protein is CASSSPLPTGDGTAFF.

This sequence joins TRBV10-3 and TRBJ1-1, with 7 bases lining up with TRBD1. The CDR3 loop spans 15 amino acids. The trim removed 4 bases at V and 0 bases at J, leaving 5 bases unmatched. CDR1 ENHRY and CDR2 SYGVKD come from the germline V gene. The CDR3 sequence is CAISGGTVMNTEAFF. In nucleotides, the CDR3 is TGTGCCATCAGTGGGGGGACAGTCATGAACACTGAAGCTTTCTTT.

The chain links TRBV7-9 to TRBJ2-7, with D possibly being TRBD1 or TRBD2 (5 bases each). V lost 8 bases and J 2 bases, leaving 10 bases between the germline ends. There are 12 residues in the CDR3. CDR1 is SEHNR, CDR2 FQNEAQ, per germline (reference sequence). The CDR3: CASEGQAYEQYF. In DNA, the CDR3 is TGTGCCAGCGAGGGGCAGGCCTACGAGCAGTACTTC.

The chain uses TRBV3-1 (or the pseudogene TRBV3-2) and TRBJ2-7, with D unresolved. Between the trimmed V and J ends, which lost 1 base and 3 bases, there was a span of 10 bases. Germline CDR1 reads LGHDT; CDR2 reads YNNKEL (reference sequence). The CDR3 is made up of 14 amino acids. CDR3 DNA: TGTGCCAGCAGCCAAGCGGCCATCAACTACGAGCAGTACTTC. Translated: CASSQAAINYEQYF.

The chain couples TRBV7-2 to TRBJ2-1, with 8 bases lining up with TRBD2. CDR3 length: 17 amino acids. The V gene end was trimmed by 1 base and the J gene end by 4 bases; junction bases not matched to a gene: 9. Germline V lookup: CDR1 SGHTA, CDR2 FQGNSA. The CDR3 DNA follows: TGTGCCAGCAGCTTAGTTGTAGGACTAGCTTCTTACAATGAGCAGTTCTTC. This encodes CASSLVVGLASYNEQFF. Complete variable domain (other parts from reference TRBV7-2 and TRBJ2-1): GAGVSQSPSNKVTEKGKDVELRCDPISGHTALYWYRQSLGQGLEFLIYFQGNSAPDKSGLPSDRFSAERTGGSVSTLTIQRTQQEDSAVYLCASSLVVGLASYNEQFFGPGTRLTVL.

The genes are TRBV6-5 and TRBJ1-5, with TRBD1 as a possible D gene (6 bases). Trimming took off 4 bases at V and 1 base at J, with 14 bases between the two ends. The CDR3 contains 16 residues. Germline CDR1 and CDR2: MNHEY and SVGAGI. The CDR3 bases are TGTGCCAGCAGTTCGATCGGAGGGGGGAGCAATCAGCCCCAGCATTTT. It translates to CASSSIGGGSNQPQHF.

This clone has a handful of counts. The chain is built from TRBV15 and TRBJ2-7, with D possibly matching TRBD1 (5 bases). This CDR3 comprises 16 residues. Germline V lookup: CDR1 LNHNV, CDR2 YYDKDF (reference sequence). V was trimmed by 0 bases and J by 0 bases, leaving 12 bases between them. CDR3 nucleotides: TGTGCCACCAGCAGAGATTTGCGACAGCACTCCTACGAGCAGTACTTC. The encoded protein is CATSRDLRQHSYEQYF.

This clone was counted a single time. The DNA of the CDR3 is TGTGCCAGCAGCTCCGGGGGGTCTACCAATCAGCCCCAGCATTTT. Its protein product is CASSSGGSTNQPQHF. This chain links TRBV5-6 with TRBJ1-5, with D perhaps matching TRBD1 (5 bases). The CDR3 has 15 residues. Germline CDR1 and CDR2: SGHDT and YYEEEE. Trimming pared 3 bases from V and 3 bases from J, leaving 13 bases between. Combining the CDR3 with reference TRBV5-6 and TRBJ1-5 gives the whole variable domain DAGVTQSPTHLIKTRGQQVTLRCSPKSGHDTVSWYQQALGQGPQFIFQYYEEEERQRGNFPDRFSGHQFPNYSSELNVNALLLGDSALYLCASSSGGSTNQPQHFGDGTRLSIL.

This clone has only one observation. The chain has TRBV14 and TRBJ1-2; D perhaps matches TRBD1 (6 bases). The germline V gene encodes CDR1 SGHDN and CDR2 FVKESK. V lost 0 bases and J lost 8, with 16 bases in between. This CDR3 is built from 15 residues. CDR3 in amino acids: CASSQDRGWTNGYTF. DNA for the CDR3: TGTGCCAGCAGCCAAGACAGGGGCTGGACTAACGGCTACACCTTC. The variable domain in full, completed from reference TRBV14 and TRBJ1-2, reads EAGVTQFPSHSVIEKGQTVTLRCDPISGHDNLYWYRRVMGKEIKFLLHFVKESKQDESGMPNNRFLAERTGGTYSTLKVQPAELEDSGVYFCASSQDRGWTNGYTFGSGTRLTVV.

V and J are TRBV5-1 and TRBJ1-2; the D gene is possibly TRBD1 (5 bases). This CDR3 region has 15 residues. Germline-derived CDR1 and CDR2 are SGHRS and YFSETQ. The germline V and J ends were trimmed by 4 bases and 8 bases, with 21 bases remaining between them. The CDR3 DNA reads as TGCGCCAGCAGCCCCGGGGAGGGGAGAGCCTTCGGCTACACCTTC. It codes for CASSPGEGRAFGYTF.

As DNA, the CDR3 is TGCGCCAGCAGCGAAAACACGGGAGCTCCCTACGAGCAGTACTTC. Its translation: CASSENTGAPYEQYF. The chain combines TRBV5-1 with TRBJ2-7, with D perhaps TRBD2 (6 bases). CDR3 length: 15 residues. With 4 bases removed from V and 2 bases from J, the gap between germline ends came to 16 bases. Germline lookup yields CDR1 SGHRS and CDR2 YFSETQ.

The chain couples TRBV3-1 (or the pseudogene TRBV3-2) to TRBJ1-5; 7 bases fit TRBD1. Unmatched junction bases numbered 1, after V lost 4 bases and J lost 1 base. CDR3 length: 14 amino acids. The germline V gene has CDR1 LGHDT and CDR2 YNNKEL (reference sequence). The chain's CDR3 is CASSPGQSNQPQHF. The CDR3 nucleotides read TGTGCCAGCAGCCCGGGACAGAGCAATCAGCCCCAGCATTTT.

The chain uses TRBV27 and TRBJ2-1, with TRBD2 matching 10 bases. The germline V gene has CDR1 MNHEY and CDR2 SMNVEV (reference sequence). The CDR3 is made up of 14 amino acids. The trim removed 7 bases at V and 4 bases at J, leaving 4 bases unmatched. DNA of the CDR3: TGTGCCAGCACCTTAGCGGGGGGTTACAATGAGCAGTTCTTC. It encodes CASTLAGGYNEQFF.

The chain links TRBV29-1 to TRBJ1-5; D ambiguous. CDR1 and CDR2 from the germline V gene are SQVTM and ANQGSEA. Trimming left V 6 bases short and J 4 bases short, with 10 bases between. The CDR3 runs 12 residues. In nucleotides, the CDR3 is TGCAGCGTAGGAACCCCGAATCAGCCCCAGCATTTT. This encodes CSVGTPNQPQHF.

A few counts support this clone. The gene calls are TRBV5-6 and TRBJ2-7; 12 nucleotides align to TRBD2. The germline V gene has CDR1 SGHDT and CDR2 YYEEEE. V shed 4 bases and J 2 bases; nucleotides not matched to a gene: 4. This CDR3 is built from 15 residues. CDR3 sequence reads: CASSATSGGAYEQYF. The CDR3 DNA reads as TGTGCCAGCAGCGCGACTAGCGGGGGCGCCTACGAGCAGTACTTC.

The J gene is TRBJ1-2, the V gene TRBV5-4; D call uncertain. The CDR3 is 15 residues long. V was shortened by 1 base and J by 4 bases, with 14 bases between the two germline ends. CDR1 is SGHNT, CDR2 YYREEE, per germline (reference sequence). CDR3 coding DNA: TGTGCCAGCAGCTTGCAGGAGAGGCTTGGCTATGGCTACACCTTC. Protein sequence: CASSLQERLGYGYTF.